Below, 5 T cell receptor beta chains from the same sample are listed, as sequenced in a study of T cells after yellow fever vaccination. One entry per CDR3 protein, called by TCRdb with MiXCR from the 5' RACE reads. The repertoire includes about 300,000 distinct CDR3 sequences, approximately 8% of them detected once, and approximately 3.3% sits in the top ten. The sequencing used CD4+ T cells sorted from PBMCs, collected 5 days after the yellow fever booster vaccination. These receptors were collected from a man aged 18 to 29 who received the YFV17D yellow fever vaccine.

The chain links TRBV12-3 or TRBV12-4 to TRBJ1-1; TRBD1 might be the D (6 bases). Trimming pared 6 bases from V and 5 bases from J, leaving 19 bases between. The CDR3 has 15 residues. CDR3 DNA: TGTGCCAGCAGGGGAAGGGGGGACCCGAGGACTGAAGCTTTCTTT. Translated, it gives CASRGRGDPRTEAFF.

This clonotype was found a few times. The CDR3 protein is CASSLGPRDFLQFF. In DNA, the CDR3 is TGTGCCAGCAGCCTCGGACCCCGGGACTTTCTGCAGTTCTTC. This rearrangement joins TRBV5-4 to TRBJ2-1, with TRBD2 as a possible D gene (6 bases). The CDR3 consists of 14 residues. Germline V gene lookup returns CDR1 SGHNT and CDR2 YYREEE (reference sequence). V was trimmed by 4 bases and J by 12 bases, leaving 20 bases between them.

This clonotype appeared a few times. The CDR3 sequence is CASSWDREGAGELFF. The CDR3 DNA reads as TGTGCCAGCAGCTGGGACAGGGAAGGGGCCGGGGAGCTGTTTTTT. The rearrangement links TRBV5-6 to TRBJ2-2; TRBD1 agrees at 9 bases. The CDR3 extends over 15 amino acids. CDR1 is SGHDT, CDR2 YYEEEE, per germline. V gave up 3 bases and J gave up 6 bases; unmatched junction bases: 6.

Turning to this clonotype: A junction end diverges from the germline sequence, so it may reflect a read error. The V and J genes are TRBV7-9 and TRBJ2-4; tentatively, D is TRBD2 (6 bases). The germline V gene encodes CDR1 SEHNR and CDR2 FQNEAQ (reference sequence). This CDR3 comprises 13 residues. The CDR3 loop is CASSLETAGNRNF. The DNA of the CDR3 is TGTGCCAGCAGCTTAGAAACGGCGGGGAATCGGAACTTC.

This clonotype has only a few counts. The chain employs TRBV5-1 and TRBJ1-1; D gene ambiguous. There are 13 residues in the CDR3. Germline V gives CDR1 SGHRS, CDR2 YFSETQ. Deletions cut 4 bases from V and 1 base from J, with 8 bases between. This chain's CDR3 is CASSGTENTEAFF. CDR3 bases: TGCGCCAGCAGCGGCACAGAGAACACTGAAGCTTTCTTT. The full variable domain, in which reference TRBV5-1 and TRBJ1-1 provide the parts outside the CDR3, is KAGVTQTPRYLIKTRGQQVTLSCSPISGHRSVSWYQQTPGQGLQFLFEYFSETQRNKGNFPGRFSGRQFSNSRSEMNVSTLELGDSALYLCASSGTENTEAFFGQGTRLTVV.